This T cell receptor beta chain was profiled in a study of tissue T cells after allogeneic stem cell transplantation. Of note for this clone: The genes are named according to mouse. The read gets to within 1 residue of the CDR3 end, and the germline J gene fills in the rest.

Time point of the sample: mouse harvest day 7 after allogeneic transplant. The graft held 10^6 splenic CD5+ T cells and 10^7 T-cell-depleted bone marrow cells. Profiling relied on immunoSEQ multiplex PCR, and the TCRdb table lists in-frame clones only, not all of them. The sample includes around 9,000 clones, roughly 45% of them seen just once. Germline CDR1 reads FNHDT; CDR2 reads SITEND (reference sequence). This CDR3 spans 12 amino acids. The ends were cut back, 6 bases at V and 4 bases at J, with 11 bases in the middle. The sequenced sample consisted of gut tissue. The rearrangement joins TRBV19 to TRBJ2-7; weak D call: TRBD1 (6 bases). The clonotype was recovered from a female BALB/c mouse given C57BL/6 T cells with graft-versus-host disease after an allogeneic hematopoietic cell transplant. The CDR3 loop is CASISGQYEQYF. CDR3 bases read: TGTGCCAGCATATCGGGACAATATGAACAGTAC. Full variable domain (missing parts from reference TRBV19 and TRBJ2-7): GGIITQTPKFLIGQEGQKLTLKCQQNFNHDTMYWYRQDSGKGLRLIYYSITENDLQKGDLSEGYDASREKKSSFSLTVTSAQKNEMAVFLCASISGQYEQYFGPGTRLTVL.